Detailed here is one TCR beta chain. The target antigen is unknown. This table comes from immunoSEQ multiplex PCR, and its TCRdb copy is limited to in-frame clones, with some not included. The sample contains over 50,000 clones, around 80% of which appear only once. CDR1 is SGHRS and CDR2 is YFSETQ in the germline V gene. Trimming pared 4 bases from V and 3 bases from J, leaving 13 bases between. The CDR3 has 14 amino acids. The data stem from a study of Tregs in tolerant kidney transplant recipients. Notes on the study in general: The most relevant donor-specific Treg TCRbeta repertoire apparently came from expansion with activated donor B cells.

The source material was CD4+ T cells from blood. This receptor was taken from a human donor in good health. The chain has TRBV5-1 and TRBJ2-5, with D possibly being TRBD1 (6 bases). DNA of the CDR3: TGCGCCAGCAGCACCCGGGACACCAAAGAGACCCAGTACTTC. Translated: CASSTRDTKETQYF. The full variable domain, with the rest looked up from reference TRBV5-1 and TRBJ2-5, is KAGVTQTPRYLIKTRGQQVTLSCSPISGHRSVSWYQQTPGQGLQFLFEYFSETQRNKGNFPGRFSGRQFSNSRSEMNVSTLELGDSALYLCASSTRDTKETQYFGPGTRLLVL.